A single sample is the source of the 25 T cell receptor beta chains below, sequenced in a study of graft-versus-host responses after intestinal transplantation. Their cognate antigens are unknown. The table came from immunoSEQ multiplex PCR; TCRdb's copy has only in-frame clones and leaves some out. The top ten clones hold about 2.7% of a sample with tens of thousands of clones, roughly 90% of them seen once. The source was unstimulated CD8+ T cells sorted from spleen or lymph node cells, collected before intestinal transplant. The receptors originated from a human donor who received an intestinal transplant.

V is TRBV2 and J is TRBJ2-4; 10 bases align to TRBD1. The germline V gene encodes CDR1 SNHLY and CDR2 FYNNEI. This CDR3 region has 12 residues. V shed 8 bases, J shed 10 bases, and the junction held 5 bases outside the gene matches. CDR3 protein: CASLGTGVIQYF. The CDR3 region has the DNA TGTGCCAGCCTCGGGACAGGGGTAATTCAGTACTTC.

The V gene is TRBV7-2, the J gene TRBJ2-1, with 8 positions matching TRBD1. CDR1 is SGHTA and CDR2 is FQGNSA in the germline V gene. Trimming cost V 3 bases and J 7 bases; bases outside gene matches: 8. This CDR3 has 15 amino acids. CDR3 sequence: CASSFPRTGRNEQFF. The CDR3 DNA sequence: TGTGCCAGCAGCTTCCCAAGGACAGGGCGGAATGAGCAGTTCTTC.

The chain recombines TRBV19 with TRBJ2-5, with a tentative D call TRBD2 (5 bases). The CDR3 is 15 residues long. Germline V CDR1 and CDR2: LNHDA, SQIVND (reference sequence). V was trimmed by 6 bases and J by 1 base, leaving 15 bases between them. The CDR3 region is CASSPRRLLQETQYF. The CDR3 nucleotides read TGTGCCAGTAGCCCTCGCCGACTACTCCAAGAGACCCAGTACTTC.

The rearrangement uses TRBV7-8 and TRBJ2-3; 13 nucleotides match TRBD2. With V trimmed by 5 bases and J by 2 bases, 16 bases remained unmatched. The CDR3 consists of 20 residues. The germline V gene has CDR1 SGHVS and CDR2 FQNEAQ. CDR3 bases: TGTGCCAGCAGCCTATTCCGGGTCCGGACTAGCGGGAGACTCACAGATACGCAGTATTTT. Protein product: CASSLFRVRTSGRLTDTQYF.

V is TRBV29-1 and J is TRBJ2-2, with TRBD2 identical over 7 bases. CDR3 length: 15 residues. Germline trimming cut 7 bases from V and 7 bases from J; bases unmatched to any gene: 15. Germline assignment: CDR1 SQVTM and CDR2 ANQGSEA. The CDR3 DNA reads TGCAGCGCTTCGCCCGGGAGGACCCTTGACGGGGAGCTGTTTTTT. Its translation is CSASPGRTLDGELFF.

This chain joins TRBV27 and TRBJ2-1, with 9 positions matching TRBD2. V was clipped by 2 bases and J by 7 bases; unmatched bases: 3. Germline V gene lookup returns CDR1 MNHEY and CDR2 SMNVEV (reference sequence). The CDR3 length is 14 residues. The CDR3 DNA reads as TGTGCCAGCAGTTTAGCGGGGGGGATAAATGAGCAGTTCTTC. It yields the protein CASSLAGGINEQFF.

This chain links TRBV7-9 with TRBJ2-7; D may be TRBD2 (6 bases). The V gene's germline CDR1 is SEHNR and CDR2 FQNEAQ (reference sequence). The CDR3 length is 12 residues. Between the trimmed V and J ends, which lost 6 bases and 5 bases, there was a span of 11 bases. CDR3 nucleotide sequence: TGTGCCAGCAGTCTAGCGTTACACGAGCAGTACTTC. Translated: CASSLALHEQYF.

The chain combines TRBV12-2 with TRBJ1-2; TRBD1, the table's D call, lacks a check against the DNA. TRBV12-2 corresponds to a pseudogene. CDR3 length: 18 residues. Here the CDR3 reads CASRRTGGTGGPLSGYTF. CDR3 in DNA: TGTGCAAGTCGCCGGACGGGAGGGACAGGGGGCCCCCTGAGTGGCTACACCTTC.

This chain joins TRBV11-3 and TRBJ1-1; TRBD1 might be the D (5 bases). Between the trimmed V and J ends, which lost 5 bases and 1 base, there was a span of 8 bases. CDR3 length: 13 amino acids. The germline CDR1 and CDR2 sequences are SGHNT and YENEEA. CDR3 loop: CASSLGQNTEAFF. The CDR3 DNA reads TGTGCCAGCAGCCTCGGACAGAACACTGAAGCTTTCTTT. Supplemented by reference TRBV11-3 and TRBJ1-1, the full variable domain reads EAGVVQSPRYKIIEKKQPVAFWCNPISGHNTLYWYLQNLGQGPELLIRYENEEAVDDSQLPKDRFSAERLKGVDSTLKIQPAELGDSAVYLCASSLGQNTEAFFGQGTRLTVV.

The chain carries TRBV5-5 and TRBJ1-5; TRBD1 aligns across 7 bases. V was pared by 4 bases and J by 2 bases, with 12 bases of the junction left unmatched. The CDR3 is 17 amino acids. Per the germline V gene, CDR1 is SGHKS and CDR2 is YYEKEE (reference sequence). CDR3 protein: CASSPSPGTAGNQPQHF. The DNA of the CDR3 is TGTGCCAGCAGCCCAAGCCCGGGGACAGCGGGCAATCAGCCCCAGCATTTT.

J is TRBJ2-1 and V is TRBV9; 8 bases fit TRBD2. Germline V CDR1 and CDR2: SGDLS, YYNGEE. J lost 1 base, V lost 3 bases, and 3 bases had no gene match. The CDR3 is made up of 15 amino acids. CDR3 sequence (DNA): TGTGCCAGCAGCGAAGCGGGAGCGTCCTACAATGAGCAGTTCTTC. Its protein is CASSEAGASYNEQFF.

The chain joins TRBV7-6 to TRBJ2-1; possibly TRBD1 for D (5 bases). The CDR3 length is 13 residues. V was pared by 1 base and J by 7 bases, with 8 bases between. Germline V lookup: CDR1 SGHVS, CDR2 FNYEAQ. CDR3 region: CASSLGGANEQFF. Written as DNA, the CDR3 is TGTGCCAGCAGCTTAGGGGGCGCAAATGAGCAGTTCTTC.

The CDR3 bases are TGTGCCAGCAGTTTTGGACAGGCCTACGAGCAGTACTTC. Translated: CASSFGQAYEQYF. V is TRBV27 and J is TRBJ2-7; 7 bases are shared with TRBD1. Germline-derived CDR1 and CDR2 are MNHEY and SMNVEV (reference sequence). CDR3 length: 13 amino acids. The trim removed 3 bases at V and 2 bases at J, leaving 1 base unmatched.

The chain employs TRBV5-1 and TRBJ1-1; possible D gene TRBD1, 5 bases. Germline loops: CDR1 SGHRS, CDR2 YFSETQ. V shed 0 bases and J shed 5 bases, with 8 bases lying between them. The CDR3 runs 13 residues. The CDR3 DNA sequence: TGCGCCAGCAGCTTGGTAGGGGTAACTGAAGCTTTCTTT. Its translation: CASSLVGVTEAFF.

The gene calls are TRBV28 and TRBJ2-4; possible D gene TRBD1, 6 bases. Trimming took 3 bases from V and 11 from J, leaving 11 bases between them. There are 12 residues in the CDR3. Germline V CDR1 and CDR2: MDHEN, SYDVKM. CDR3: CASSFAQGLQYF. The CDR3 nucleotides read TGTGCCAGCAGTTTCGCACAGGGCCTTCAGTACTTC.

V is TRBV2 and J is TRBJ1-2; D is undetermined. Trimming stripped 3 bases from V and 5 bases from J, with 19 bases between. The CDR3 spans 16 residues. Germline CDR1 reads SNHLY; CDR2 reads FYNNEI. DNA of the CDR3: TGTGCCAGCAGTGACGTGGAGGGTTTCCCCCGATATGGCTACACCTTC. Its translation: CASSDVEGFPRYGYTF.

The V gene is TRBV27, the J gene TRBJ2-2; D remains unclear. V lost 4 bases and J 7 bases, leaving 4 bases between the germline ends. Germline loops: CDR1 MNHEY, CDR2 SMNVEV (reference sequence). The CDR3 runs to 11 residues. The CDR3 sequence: CASSSVGELFF. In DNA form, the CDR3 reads TGTGCCAGCAGTTCAGTCGGGGAGCTGTTTTTT.

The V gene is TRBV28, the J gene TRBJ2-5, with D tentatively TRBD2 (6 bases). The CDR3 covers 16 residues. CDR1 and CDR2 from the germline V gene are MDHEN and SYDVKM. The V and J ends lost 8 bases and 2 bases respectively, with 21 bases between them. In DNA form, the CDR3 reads TGTGCCAGCGGGCTCTTTGGCGGGGATATACAAGAGACCCAGTACTTC. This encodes CASGLFGGDIQETQYF.

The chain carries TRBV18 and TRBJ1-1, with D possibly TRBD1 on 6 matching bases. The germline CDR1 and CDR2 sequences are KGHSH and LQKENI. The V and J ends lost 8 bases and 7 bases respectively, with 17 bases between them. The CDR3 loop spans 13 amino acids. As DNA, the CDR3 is TGTGCCAGCACCCTCTCGGACAGAAATGAAGCTTTCTTT. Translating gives CASTLSDRNEAFF.

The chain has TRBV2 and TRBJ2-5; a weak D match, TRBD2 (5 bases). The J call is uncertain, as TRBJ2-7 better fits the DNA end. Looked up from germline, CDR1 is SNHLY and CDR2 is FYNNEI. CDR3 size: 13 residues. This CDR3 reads CASRTPGDYEQYF. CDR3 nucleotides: TGTGCCAGCAGGACCCCCGGGGACTACGAGCAGTACTTC.

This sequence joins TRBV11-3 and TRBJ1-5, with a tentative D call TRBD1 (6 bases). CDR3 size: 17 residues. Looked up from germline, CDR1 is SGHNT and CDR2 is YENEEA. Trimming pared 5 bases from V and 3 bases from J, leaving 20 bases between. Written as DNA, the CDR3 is TGTGCCAGCAGCCCCAAAAAACACAGGGAACCCAATCAGCCCCAGCATTTT. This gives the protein CASSPKKHREPNQPQHF.

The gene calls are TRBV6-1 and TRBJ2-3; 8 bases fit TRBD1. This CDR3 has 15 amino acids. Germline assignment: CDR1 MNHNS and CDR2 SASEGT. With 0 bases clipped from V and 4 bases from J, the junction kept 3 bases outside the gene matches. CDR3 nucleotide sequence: TGTGCCAGCAGTGAAGCGCTACAGGGGGCAGATACGCAGTATTTT. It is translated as CASSEALQGADTQYF.

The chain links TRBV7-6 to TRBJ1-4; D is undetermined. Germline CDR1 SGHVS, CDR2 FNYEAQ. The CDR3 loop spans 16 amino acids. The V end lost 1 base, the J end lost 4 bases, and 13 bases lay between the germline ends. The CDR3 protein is CASSLDHEGLNEKLFF. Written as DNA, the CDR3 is TGTGCCAGCAGCTTAGATCATGAGGGCCTTAATGAAAAACTGTTTTTT.

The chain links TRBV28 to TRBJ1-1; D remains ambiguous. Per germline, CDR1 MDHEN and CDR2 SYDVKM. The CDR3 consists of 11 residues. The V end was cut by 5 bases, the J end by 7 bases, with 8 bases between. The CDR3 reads CASSPEGEAFF. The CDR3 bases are TGTGCCAGCAGTCCCGAGGGTGAAGCTTTCTTT.

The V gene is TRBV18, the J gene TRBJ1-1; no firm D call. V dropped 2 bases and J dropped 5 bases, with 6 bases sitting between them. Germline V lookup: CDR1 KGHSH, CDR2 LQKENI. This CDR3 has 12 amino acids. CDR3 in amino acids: CASSPAVTEAFF. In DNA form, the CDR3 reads TGTGCCAGCTCACCAGCGGTTACTGAAGCTTTCTTT.